The 31 T cell receptor beta chains below all came from one sample that was sequenced in a study of blood T cell repertoires in COVID-19. Sequenced by immunoSEQ multiplex PCR; TCRdb stores in-frame clones only, minus some. Of about 80,000 clones listed, over 80% were seen once; the top ten hold roughly 9%. Specimen: peripheral blood. The receptors here all came from a human donor in a cohort sampled during active COVID-19.

The chain carries TRBV2 and TRBJ2-2; 7 nucleotides match TRBD1. V lost 6 bases and J lost 0; bases outside the gene matches: 4. Germline CDR1 is SNHLY and CDR2 is FYNNEI. The CDR3 consists of 15 residues. The CDR3 sequence is CASRAQGANTGELFF. The CDR3 coding sequence is TGTGCCAGCAGAGCGCAGGGGGCGAACACCGGGGAGCTGTTTTTT.

The V call is TRBV5-4, the J call TRBJ2-7; 10 nucleotides align to TRBD1. The length of the CDR3 is 16 residues. The germline gives CDR1 SGHNT, CDR2 YYREEE (reference sequence). The V gene end was trimmed by 0 bases and the J gene end by 2 bases; junction bases not matched to a gene: 5. In DNA, the CDR3 is TGTGCCAGCAGCTTGGGCGGGACAGGGGACCCCTACGAGCAGTACTTC. It translates to CASSLGGTGDPYEQYF.

The rearrangement uses TRBV2 and TRBJ2-5; tentative D call: TRBD1 (5 bases). Germline V gene data show CDR1 as SNHLY and CDR2 as FYNNEI. V was clipped by 10 bases and J by 4 bases, with 13 bases between them. CDR3 length equals 12 residues. The CDR3 DNA follows: TGTGCCACCGCGAACAGGCCAGAGACCCAGTACTTC. Protein sequence: CATANRPETQYF.

The sample holds a few counts of this clone. CDR3 nucleotide sequence: TGTGCCAGCAGCTTAGTAGACGGGGGAGCCTACGAGCAGTACTTC. Translating gives CASSLVDGGAYEQYF. This sequence joins TRBV7-8 and TRBJ2-7, with D maybe TRBD2 (6 bases). Germline-derived CDR1 and CDR2 are SGHVS and FQNEAQ. This CDR3 contains 15 residues. V lost 1 base and J 2 bases, leaving 12 bases between the germline ends. The variable domain in full, completed from reference TRBV7-8 and TRBJ2-7, reads GAGVSQSPRYKVAKRGQDVALRCDPISGHVSLFWYQQALGQGPEFLTYFQNEAQLDKSGLPSDRFFAERPEGSVSTLKIQRTQQEDSAVYLCASSLVDGGAYEQYFGPGTRLTVT.

J is TRBJ2-5 and V is TRBV19, with 10 bases identical to TRBD2. J lost 3 bases, V lost 10 bases, and 5 bases had no gene match. Germline assignment: CDR1 LNHDA and CDR2 SQIVND (reference sequence). There are 13 residues in the CDR3. CDR3 bases: TGTGCCACCTCCGGACTAGCGGAAGAGACCCAGTACTTC. It is translated as CATSGLAEETQYF.

This sequence joins TRBV7-9 and TRBJ2-3; D gene ambiguous. This CDR3 has 18 amino acids. The V gene's germline CDR1 is SEHNR and CDR2 FQNEAQ (reference sequence). Deletions cut 1 base from V and 2 bases from J, with 19 bases between. CDR3 coding DNA: TGTGCCAGCAGCTTAGGCCGGCAACTTAGCTCTCCCACAGATACGCAGTATTTT. This sequence encodes CASSLGRQLSSPTDTQYF.

The table lists this clone with a few counts. The chain combines TRBV9 with TRBJ2-2; a possible D gene is TRBD1 (6 bases). Trimming took off 0 bases at V and 1 base at J, with 7 bases between the two ends. CDR1 SGDLS and CDR2 YYNGEE come from the germline V gene. The CDR3 extends over 15 amino acids. The CDR3 region has the DNA TGTGCCAGCAGCGTAGGACAGGTGAACACCGGGGAGCTGTTTTTT. Protein: CASSVGQVNTGELFF. The full variable domain, its missing parts supplied by reference TRBV9 and TRBJ2-2, is DSGVTQTPKHLITATGQRVTLRCSPRSGDLSVYWYQQSLDQGLQFLIQYYNGEERAKGNILERFSAQQFPDLHSELNLSSLELGDSALYFCASSVGQVNTGELFFGEGSRLTVL.

The chain uses TRBV6-5 and TRBJ1-2, with D uncertain. The V gene lost 6 bases and the J gene lost 4 bases, with 9 bases spanning the gap. Germline V gene data show CDR1 as MNHEY and CDR2 as SVGAGI. The CDR3 spans 12 residues. The CDR3 DNA sequence: TGTGCCAGCAGCCCGAGGGCCTATGGCTACACCTTC. It is translated as CASSPRAYGYTF.

This clone was observed a few times. The chain couples TRBV6-5 to TRBJ1-2, with 10 bases matching TRBD1. CDR3 length equals 13 residues. The V and J ends lost 6 bases and 7 bases, in that order; junction bases with no gene match: 5. CDR1 and CDR2 (germline): MNHEY, SVGAGI. In DNA form, the CDR3 reads TGTGCCAGCAGCCACCGGGACAGGGGTGGCTACACCTTC. Its protein is CASSHRDRGGYTF.

This chain uses TRBV6-5 with TRBJ2-3; D is perhaps TRBD2 (6 bases). The CDR3 totals 13 residues. The germline V gene encodes CDR1 MNHEY and CDR2 SVGAGI. V shed 7 bases and J shed 6 bases, with 14 bases lying between them. The chain's CDR3 is CASKRVGGDTQYF. As DNA, the CDR3 is TGTGCCAGCAAGCGGGTGGGTGGGGATACGCAGTATTTT.

The rearrangement uses TRBV2 and TRBJ1-1, with 9 bases lining up with TRBD1. V trimming: 8 bases; J trimming: 7 bases; junction bases outside the gene matches: 8. Germline loops: CDR1 SNHLY, CDR2 FYNNEI. This CDR3 is 13 amino acids long. In nucleotides, the CDR3 is TGTGCCAGCGGGGGGGACAGGGCGAATGAAGCTTTCTTT. It is translated as CASGGDRANEAFF.

J is TRBJ2-1 and V is TRBV12-5; D perhaps matches TRBD1 (6 bases). The CDR3 extends over 15 amino acids. V shed 3 bases and J shed 0 bases, with 9 bases lying between them. Germline lookup yields CDR1 LGHNT and CDR2 FRNRAP. CDR3 sequence (DNA): TGTGCTAGTGGTTTAGGACAGACCTCCTACAATGAGCAGTTCTTC. Protein sequence: CASGLGQTSYNEQFF.

V and J are TRBV5-1 and TRBJ1-6, with TRBD1 matching 9 bases. Trimming cost V 2 bases and J 6 bases; bases outside gene matches: 6. This CDR3 comprises 16 residues. Germline V CDR1 and CDR2: SGHRS, YFSETQ. CDR3 loop: CASSFRTGEGNSPLHF. CDR3 nucleotide sequence: TGCGCCAGCAGCTTCCGGACAGGGGAGGGTAATTCACCCCTCCACTTT.

This chain uses TRBV19 with TRBJ2-6; D perhaps matches TRBD2 (6 bases). Trimming took off 6 bases at V and 1 base at J, with 19 bases between the two ends. CDR1 LNHDA and CDR2 SQIVND come from the germline V gene (reference sequence). CDR3 length equals 18 residues. The CDR3 is CASSRGLSPFSGANVLTF. The DNA of the CDR3 is TGTGCCAGTAGCCGGGGACTTAGCCCATTTTCTGGGGCCAACGTCCTGACTTTC.

The chain has TRBV7-2 and TRBJ2-3; 13 positions match TRBD2. Germline V gene data show CDR1 as SGHTA and CDR2 as FQGNSA. With V trimmed by 4 bases and J by 6 bases, 10 bases remained unmatched. The CDR3 totals 17 residues. Here the CDR3 reads CASSSRGTSGAEDTQYF. Here the CDR3 DNA reads TGTGCCAGCAGCTCCCGGGGGACTAGCGGGGCGGAGGATACGCAGTATTTT.

This chain joins TRBV7-8 and TRBJ1-1, with 7 nucleotides matching TRBD1. The CDR3 loop spans 16 amino acids. Germline V gene sequence: CDR1 SGHVS, CDR2 FQNEAQ. V was clipped by 6 bases and J by 1 base; unmatched bases: 11. This CDR3 is CASRGGGTDGNTEAFF. The CDR3 coding sequence is TGTGCCAGCAGAGGGGGCGGAACCGATGGGAACACTGAAGCTTTCTTT.

In nucleotides, the CDR3 is TGCGCCAGCAGCCAAGAGCGAGAGACCCAGTACTTC. The encoded protein is CASSQERETQYF. The chain links TRBV4-1 to TRBJ2-5; D is ambiguous. Germline-derived CDR1 and CDR2 are MGHRA and YSYEKL. Trimming pared 0 bases from V and 4 bases from J, leaving 3 bases between. The CDR3 runs 12 residues.

The chain uses TRBV20-1 and TRBJ2-2; 8 nucleotides agree with TRBD2. CDR1 and CDR2 from the germline V gene are DFQATT and SNEGSKA (reference sequence). After removal of 3 bases from V and 3 bases from J, the junction contained 3 bases not matched to a gene. The CDR3 is 14 residues long. CDR3 nucleotide sequence: TGCAGTGCTAGTCGCGGGGGGCACACCGGGGAGCTGTTTTTT. It yields the protein CSASRGGHTGELFF.

The chain employs TRBV6-6 and TRBJ1-2; tentatively, D is TRBD1 (5 bases). Germline lookup yields CDR1 MNHNY and CDR2 SVGAGI (reference sequence). This CDR3 region has 12 residues. V was pared by 2 bases and J by 8 bases, with 9 bases between. The CDR3 region is CASSYVQGGYTF. The DNA for the CDR3 is TGTGCCAGCAGTTACGTGCAGGGAGGCTACACCTTC.

The CDR3 loop reads CASSLTGGKDQPQHF. The DNA for the CDR3 is TGTGCCAGCAGTTTAACAGGGGGCAAAGATCAGCCCCAGCATTTT. V usage is TRBV28 and J usage is TRBJ1-5; TRBD1 agrees at 9 bases. This CDR3 has 15 amino acids. Trimming at V came to 2 bases and at J to 5 bases, leaving 4 bases not matched to a gene. The germline CDR1 and CDR2 sequences are MDHEN and SYDVKM.

V usage is TRBV5-1 and J usage is TRBJ2-2, with 11 bases identical to TRBD2. The CDR3 sequence is 16 residues long. J was trimmed by 3 bases and V by 6 bases; bases with no gene match: 7. Germline CDR1 is SGHRS and CDR2 is YFSETQ. The CDR3 loop reads CASKPLAGGDTGELFF. The CDR3 nucleotides read TGCGCCAGCAAGCCCTTAGCGGGAGGGGACACCGGGGAGCTGTTTTTT.

The chain recombines TRBV7-6 with TRBJ2-7; 9 bases are shared with TRBD2. This CDR3 contains 13 residues. The V segment lost 0 bases and the J segment 7 bases; nucleotides outside the gene matches: 1. Germline V lookup: CDR1 SGHVS, CDR2 FNYEAQ. The CDR3 nucleotides are TGTGCCAGCAGCTTAGCTAGCGGGGGAGAGCAGTACTTC. Translating it yields CASSLASGGEQYF.

The rearrangement uses TRBV3-1 (or the pseudogene TRBV3-2) and TRBJ2-3; D is possibly TRBD1 (6 bases). Trimming shortened V by 3 bases and J by 4 bases, and 11 bases separated the two germline ends. This CDR3 has 14 amino acids. Germline CDR1 and CDR2: LGHDT and YNNKEL (reference sequence). DNA for the CDR3: TGTGCCAGCAGCCATTTGACAGGCGCAGATACGCAGTATTTT. It codes for CASSHLTGADTQYF.

The chain has TRBV11-2 and TRBJ2-3, with 7 positions matching TRBD2. V was clipped by 5 bases and J by 5 bases; unmatched bases: 16. The CDR3 runs 17 residues. Germline CDR1 is SGHAT and CDR2 is FQNNGV. Here the CDR3 reads CASSHFPKAGERDTQYF. CDR3 DNA sequence: TGTGCCAGCAGCCACTTCCCAAAGGCGGGGGAGAGAGATACGCAGTATTTT.

V is TRBV18 and J is TRBJ2-1; no firm D call. CDR3 length: 14 amino acids. Looked up from germline, CDR1 is KGHSH and CDR2 is LQKENI. V was cut by 3 bases and J by 0 bases, with 6 bases left in between. CDR3 bases: TGTGCCAGCTCACCGGCTAGCTCCTACAATGAGCAGTTCTTC. Residues: CASSPASSYNEQFF. Full variable domain (rest looked up from reference TRBV18 and TRBJ2-1): NAGVMQNPRHLVRRRGQEARLRCSPMKGHSHVYWYRQLPEEGLKFMVYLQKENIIDESGMPKERFSAEFPKEGPSILRIQQVVRGDSAAYFCASSPASSYNEQFFGPGTRLTVL.

The chain recombines TRBV10-3 with TRBJ2-7; possibly TRBD2 for D (6 bases). V was pared by 8 bases and J by 6 bases, with 17 bases between. Germline-derived CDR1 and CDR2 are ENHRY and SYGVKD. The CDR3 sequence is 13 residues long. The CDR3 nucleotides are TGTGCCATCGGGGAGGTAGAGGCTGGCGAGCAGTACTTC. Amino acids: CAIGEVEAGEQYF.

The chain is built from TRBV6-5 and TRBJ1-1; D might be TRBD1 (5 bases). Between the trimmed V and J ends, which lost 6 bases and 6 bases, there was a span of 14 bases. The CDR3 is 13 residues long. The V gene's germline CDR1 is MNHEY and CDR2 SVGAGI. CDR3 residues: CASSSLDRSEAFF. CDR3 in DNA: TGTGCCAGCAGCTCCCTCGACAGATCTGAAGCTTTCTTT.

The genes are TRBV10-3 and TRBJ1-1; weak D call: TRBD1 (6 bases). The germline CDR1 and CDR2 sequences are ENHRY and SYGVKD. V lost 4 bases to trimming and J lost 10 bases, with 13 bases between them. CDR3 length: 12 amino acids. The DNA for the CDR3 is TGTGCCATCAGTGTCGAGGGGGTCACAGCTTTCTTT. Translated, it gives CAISVEGVTAFF.

The chain's CDR3 is CASSLRGGETQYF. CDR3 DNA sequence: TGTGCCAGCAGCTTGAGGGGTGGGGAGACCCAGTACTTC. V usage is TRBV5-4 and J usage is TRBJ2-5; possible D gene TRBD1, 5 bases. CDR1 is SGHNT and CDR2 is YYREEE in the germline V gene (reference sequence). The CDR3 consists of 13 residues. V lost 1 base, J lost 5 bases, and 9 bases lay in between.

The chain recombines TRBV14 with TRBJ2-1; no firm D call. V lost 1 base, J lost 9 bases, and 4 bases lay in between. This CDR3 region has 11 residues. Germline assignment: CDR1 SGHDN and CDR2 FVKESK. The CDR3 coding sequence is TGTGCCAGCAGCCAAGGCGTTGAGCAGTTCTTC. It encodes CASSQGVEQFF.

CDR3 protein: CASGLAPGGPEAFF. DNA of the CDR3: TGTGCTAGTGGTTTGGCCCCAGGGGGCCCTGAAGCTTTCTTT. The chain has TRBV12-5 and TRBJ1-1; TRBD1 matches 8 bases. The CDR3 loop spans 14 amino acids. Germline CDR1 and CDR2: LGHNT and FRNRAP. The trim removed 1 base at V and 6 bases at J, leaving 4 bases unmatched.